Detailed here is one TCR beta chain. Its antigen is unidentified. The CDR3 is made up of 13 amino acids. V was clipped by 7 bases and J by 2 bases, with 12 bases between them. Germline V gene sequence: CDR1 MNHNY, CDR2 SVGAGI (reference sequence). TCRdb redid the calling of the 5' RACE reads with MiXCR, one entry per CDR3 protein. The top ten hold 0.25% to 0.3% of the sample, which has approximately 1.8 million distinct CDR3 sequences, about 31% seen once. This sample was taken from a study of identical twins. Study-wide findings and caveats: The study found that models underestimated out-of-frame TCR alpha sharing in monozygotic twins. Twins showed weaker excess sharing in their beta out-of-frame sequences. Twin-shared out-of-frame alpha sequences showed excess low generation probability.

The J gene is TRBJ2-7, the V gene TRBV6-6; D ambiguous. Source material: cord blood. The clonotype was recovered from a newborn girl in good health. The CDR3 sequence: CASKGRSTYEQYF. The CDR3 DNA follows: TGTGCCAGCAAAGGCAGGTCTACCTACGAGCAGTACTTC.